This entry lists 12 T cell receptor beta chains sequenced from one sample in a study of shared clonotypes between healthy human individuals. Some clones are missing from TCRdb's copy, which holds only in-frame ones; the method was immunoSEQ multiplex PCR. The repertoire holds over 2 million clones, with 85% to 95% as singletons. Sequencing used naive CD4+ T cells from PBMCs. The sample's subset: CD45RA+ positively selected. The receptors were gathered from a man aged 18 to 29 in good health. Some clones in this sample may be carry-over from other donors' samples.

This clone has just one count. The chain joins TRBV4-1 to TRBJ2-1; unclear D gene. Per germline, CDR1 MGHRA and CDR2 YSYEKL. Trimming took off 0 bases at V and 0 bases at J, with 6 bases between the two ends. The CDR3 covers 15 residues. The CDR3 region is CASSQDTSSYNEQFF. The CDR3 DNA follows: TGCGCCAGCAGCCAAGATACAAGCTCCTACAATGAGCAGTTCTTC.

The rearrangement joins TRBV28 to TRBJ2-3; 10 nucleotides agree with TRBD1. Germline CDR1 MDHEN, CDR2 SYDVKM. V gave up 2 bases and J gave up 2 bases; unmatched junction bases: 7. The CDR3 is 17 residues long. The DNA for the CDR3 is TGTGCCAGCAGTTTAGGCTTAGGGACAGGGGCCACAGATACGCAGTATTTT. This sequence encodes CASSLGLGTGATDTQYF.

This rearrangement joins TRBV19 to TRBJ1-5; TRBD1 aligns across 7 bases. The CDR3 is made up of 13 amino acids. Trimming took 9 bases from V and 5 from J; bases not matched to a gene: 7. Germline V lookup: CDR1 LNHDA, CDR2 SQIVND (reference sequence). CDR3 loop: CARTGTEHQPQHF. The CDR3 region has the DNA TGTGCCAGGACCGGGACAGAACATCAGCCCCAGCATTTT.

This chain joins TRBV7-9 and TRBJ2-5; tentatively, D is TRBD2 (5 bases). V was trimmed by 1 base and J by 7 bases, leaving 22 bases between them. CDR1 SEHNR and CDR2 FQNEAQ come from the germline V gene (reference sequence). The length of the CDR3 is 17 residues. The DNA of the CDR3 is TGTGCCAGCAGCTTAGTCCGTGGACTTTTAAGCTCGGGGACCCAGTACTTC. Protein: CASSLVRGLLSSGTQYF.

The chain is built from TRBV7-8 and TRBJ2-1; tentative D call: TRBD2 (6 bases). The germline V and J ends were trimmed by 1 base and 4 bases, with 23 bases remaining between them. This CDR3 region has 19 residues. Germline V gene lookup returns CDR1 SGHVS and CDR2 FQNEAQ. Here the CDR3 DNA reads TGTGCCAGCAGCTTAGGTGAGGGCCGGACTACGGACTTTTACAATGAGCAGTTCTTC. It yields the protein CASSLGEGRTTDFYNEQFF.

Here the CDR3 DNA reads TGTGCCAGCCGCCGGACTAGCGGGAGGGGTGAGCAGTTCTTC. As protein: CASRRTSGRGEQFF. The V and J genes are TRBV2 and TRBJ2-1; 15 bases align to TRBD2. J was trimmed by 9 bases and V by 8 bases; bases with no gene match: 5. CDR3 length: 14 residues. Germline CDR1 SNHLY, CDR2 FYNNEI.

The chain links TRBV5-1 to TRBJ2-1; TRBD2 agrees at 11 bases. This CDR3 is 13 amino acids long. V lost 7 bases to trimming and J lost 8 bases; unmatched junction nucleotides: 5. Per the germline V gene, CDR1 is SGHRS and CDR2 is YFSETQ. For the CDR3, the DNA is TGCGCCAGCGGTAGCGGGAGGGCCGATGAGCAGTTCTTC. This codes for CASGSGRADEQFF.

The rearrangement joins TRBV5-3 to TRBJ2-5; perhaps TRBD2 as D (6 bases). TRBV5-3 is an ORF, and what it does is uncertain. V gave up 0 bases and J gave up 2 bases, with 17 bases separating them. The CDR3 runs to 17 residues. CDR3 bases: TGTGCCAGAAGCTTGGCGTTTTTTGCGGGATTACAAGAGACCCAGTACTTC. Amino acids: CARSLAFFAGLQETQYF.

The chain has TRBV27 and TRBJ1-5, with D unresolved. This CDR3 spans 14 amino acids. The V end was cut by 6 bases, the J end by 0 bases, with 9 bases between. Per germline, CDR1 MNHEY and CDR2 SMNVEV (reference sequence). CDR3 protein: CASRGEYSNQPQHF. Written as DNA, the CDR3 is TGTGCCAGCAGGGGTGAATATAGCAATCAGCCCCAGCATTTT.

J is TRBJ2-2 and V is TRBV12-5, with 7 bases lining up with TRBD1. Trimming cost V 6 bases and J 0 bases; bases outside gene matches: 4. The CDR3 contains 15 residues. Germline V gives CDR1 LGHNT, CDR2 FRNRAP. The CDR3 loop is CASGIGTANTGELFF. CDR3 coding DNA: TGTGCTAGTGGGATAGGGACAGCGAACACCGGGGAGCTGTTTTTT.

V usage is TRBV5-6 and J usage is TRBJ2-3; TRBD2 matches at 14 bases. Germline V gene sequence: CDR1 SGHDT, CDR2 YYEEEE. The CDR3 extends over 17 amino acids. The V segment lost 4 bases and the J segment 10 bases; nucleotides outside the gene matches: 14. The CDR3, as DNA: TGTGCCAGCAGCATCGGGACTAGCGGGAGAAGGCTGGATGCGCAGTATTTT. Translated, it gives CASSIGTSGRRLDAQYF.

This clone occurred a few times. V gene TRBV7-9 combines with J gene TRBJ1-2, with D possibly TRBD1 on 5 matching bases. V lost 5 bases, J lost 2 bases, and 18 bases lay in between. The CDR3 contains 16 residues. Per germline, CDR1 SEHNR and CDR2 FQNEAQ (reference sequence). CDR3 loop: CASSPMPRQNNYGYTF. The CDR3 coding sequence is TGTGCCAGCAGCCCGATGCCCCGACAGAACAACTATGGCTACACCTTC.